This TCR beta chain was obtained from a study of shared clonotypes between healthy human individuals. Study-level points and caveats: It was the few donors that limited the genetic and exposure-history diversity represented. About 5% of naive CD4 clonotypes were shared across four donors.

CD45RO-negative, CCR7-positively selected cells formed the naive CD8 fraction, excluding terminally differentiated effector memory CD45RA+ cells. Sequencing used immunoSEQ multiplex PCR; TCRdb keeps in-frame clones, though not all of them. The table shows some 2 million clones, with approximately 95% occurring only once. The V end was cut by 7 bases, the J end by 3 bases, with 19 bases between. The CDR3 has 15 amino acids. Germline CDR1 reads MNHNS; CDR2 reads SASEGT. This clone has just a few counts. Its target is not known. The receptor was isolated from a man aged 18 to 29 in good health. Sequencing was done on a sample of naive CD8+ T cells sorted from blood. The V gene is TRBV6-1, the J gene TRBJ2-7; D ambiguous. CDR3 protein: CASNTFGAGYYEQYF. CDR3 nucleotide sequence: TGTGCCAGCAATACGTTTGGTGCAGGATACTACGAGCAGTACTTC.